This TCR beta chain was recorded in a study of CD8 T cells in ankylosing spondylitis. The study's findings and limits: Reported data indicate significant enrichment of disease-linked clones within matched ankylosing spondylitis synovial fluid. Disease-linked clones, CD8+, were relatively rare in peripheral blood.

To note about this clonotype: The antigen is unknown.

Trimming left V 4 bases short and J 1 base short, with 4 bases between. Germline V CDR1 and CDR2: SGHTA, FQGNSA. The CDR3 is made up of 13 amino acids. TCR beta libraries were made by quantitative 5'-RACE with molecular barcodes. TCRdb re-derived calls from the 5' RACE reads in MiXCR, one entry per CDR3 protein. The sample lists about 210,000 distinct CDR3 sequences; roughly 8.2% were seen once. Sequencing was done on a sample of blood, either unsorted or a sorted T cell fraction (not recorded which). The chain recombines TRBV7-2 with TRBJ2-2; D remains unclear. The sequence was collected from a female donor with ankylosing spondylitis or in good health (not recorded which). The CDR3 loop is CASSSLNTGELFF. DNA for the CDR3: TGTGCCAGCAGCTCCTTGAACACCGGGGAGCTGTTTTTT.